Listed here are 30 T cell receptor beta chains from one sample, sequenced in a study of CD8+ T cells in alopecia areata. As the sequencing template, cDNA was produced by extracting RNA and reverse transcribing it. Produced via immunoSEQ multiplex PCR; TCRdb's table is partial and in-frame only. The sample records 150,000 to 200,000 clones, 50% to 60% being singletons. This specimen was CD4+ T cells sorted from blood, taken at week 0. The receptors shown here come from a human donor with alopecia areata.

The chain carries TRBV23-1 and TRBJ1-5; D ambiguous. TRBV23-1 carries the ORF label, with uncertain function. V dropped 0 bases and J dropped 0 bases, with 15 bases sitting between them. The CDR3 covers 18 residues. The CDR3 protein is CASSQSLQHRNSNQPQHF. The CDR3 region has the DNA TGCGCCAGCAGTCAATCATTACAACACCGGAATAGCAATCAGCCCCAGCATTTT.

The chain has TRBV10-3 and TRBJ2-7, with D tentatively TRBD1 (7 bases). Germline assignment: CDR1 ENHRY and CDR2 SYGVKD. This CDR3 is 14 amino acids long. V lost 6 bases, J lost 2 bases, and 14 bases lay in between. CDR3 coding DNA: TGTGCCATCAGCAACAGGGGAGGTCCCTACGAGCAGTACTTC. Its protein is CAISNRGGPYEQYF.

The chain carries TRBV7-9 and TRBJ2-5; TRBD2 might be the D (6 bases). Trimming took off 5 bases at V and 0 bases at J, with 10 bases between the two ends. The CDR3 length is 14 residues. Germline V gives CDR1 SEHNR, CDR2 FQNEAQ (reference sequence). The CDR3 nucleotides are TGTGCCAGCAGCCAACGGGGGAACCAAGAGACCCAGTACTTC. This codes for CASSQRGNQETQYF.

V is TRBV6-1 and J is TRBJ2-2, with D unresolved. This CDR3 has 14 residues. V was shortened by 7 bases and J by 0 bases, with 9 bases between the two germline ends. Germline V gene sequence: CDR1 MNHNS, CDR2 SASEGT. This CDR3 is CASISRANTGELFF. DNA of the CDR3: TGTGCCAGCATTTCGCGCGCGAACACCGGGGAGCTGTTTTTT.

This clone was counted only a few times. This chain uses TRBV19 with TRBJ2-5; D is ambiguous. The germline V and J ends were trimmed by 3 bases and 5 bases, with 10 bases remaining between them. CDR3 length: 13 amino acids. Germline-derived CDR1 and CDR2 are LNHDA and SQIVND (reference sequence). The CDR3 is CASSIRSMETQYF. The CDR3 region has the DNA TGTGCCAGTAGTATTCGTAGTATGGAGACCCAGTACTTC.

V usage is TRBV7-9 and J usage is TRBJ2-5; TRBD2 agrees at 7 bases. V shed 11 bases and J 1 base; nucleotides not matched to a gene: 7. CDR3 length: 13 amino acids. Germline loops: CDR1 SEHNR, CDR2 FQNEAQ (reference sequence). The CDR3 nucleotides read TGTGCCTCCCAGAGCGGGGTCCAAGAGACCCAGTACTTC. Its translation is CASQSGVQETQYF.

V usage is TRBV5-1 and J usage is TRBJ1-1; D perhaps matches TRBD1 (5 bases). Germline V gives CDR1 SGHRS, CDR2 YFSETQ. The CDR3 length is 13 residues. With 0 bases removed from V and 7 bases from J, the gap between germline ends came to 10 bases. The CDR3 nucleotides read TGCGCCAGCAGCTTGGACAGGAACGGTGAAGCTTTCTTT. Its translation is CASSLDRNGEAFF.

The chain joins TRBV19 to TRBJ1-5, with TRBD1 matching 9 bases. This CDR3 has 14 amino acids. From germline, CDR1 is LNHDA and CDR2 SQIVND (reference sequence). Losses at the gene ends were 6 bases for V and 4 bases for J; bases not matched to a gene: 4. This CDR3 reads CASSPGQGNQPQHF. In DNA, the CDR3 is TGTGCCAGTAGCCCCGGACAGGGGAATCAGCCCCAGCATTTT.

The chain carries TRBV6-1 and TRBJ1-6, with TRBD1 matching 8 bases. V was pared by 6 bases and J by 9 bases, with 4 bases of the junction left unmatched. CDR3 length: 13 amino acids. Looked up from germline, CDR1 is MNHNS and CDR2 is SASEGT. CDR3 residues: CASSGQGGSPLHF. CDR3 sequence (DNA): TGTGCCAGCAGCGGACAGGGAGGTTCACCCCTCCACTTT.

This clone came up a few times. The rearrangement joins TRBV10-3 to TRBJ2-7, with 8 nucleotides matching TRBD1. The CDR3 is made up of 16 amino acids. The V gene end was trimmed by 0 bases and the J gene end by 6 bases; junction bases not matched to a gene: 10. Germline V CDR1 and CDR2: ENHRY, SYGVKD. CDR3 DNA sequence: TGTGCCATCAGTGAGTCCTCTGCAGGGGGCTTACGCGAGCAGTACTTC. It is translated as CAISESSAGGLREQYF.

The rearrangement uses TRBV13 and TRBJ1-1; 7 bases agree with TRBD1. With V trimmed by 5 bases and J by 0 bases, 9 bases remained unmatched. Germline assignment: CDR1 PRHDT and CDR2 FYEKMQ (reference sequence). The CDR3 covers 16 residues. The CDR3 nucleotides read TGTGCCAGCAGCGCCCGACAGGGACCCATGAACACTGAAGCTTTCTTT. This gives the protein CASSARQGPMNTEAFF.

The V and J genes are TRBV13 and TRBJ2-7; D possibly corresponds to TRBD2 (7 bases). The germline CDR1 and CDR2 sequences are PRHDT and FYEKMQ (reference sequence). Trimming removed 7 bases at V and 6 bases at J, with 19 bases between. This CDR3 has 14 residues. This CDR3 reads CASTPRVGGPEQYF. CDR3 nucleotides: TGTGCCAGCACCCCCAGGGTGGGGGGGCCCGAGCAGTACTTC.

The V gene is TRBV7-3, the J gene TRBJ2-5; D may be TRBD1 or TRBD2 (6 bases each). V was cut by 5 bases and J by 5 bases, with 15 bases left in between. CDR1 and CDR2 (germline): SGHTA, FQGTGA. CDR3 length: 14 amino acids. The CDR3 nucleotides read TGTGCCAGCAGCCCAAGGGGGGATGGCGAGACCCAGTACTTC. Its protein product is CASSPRGDGETQYF.

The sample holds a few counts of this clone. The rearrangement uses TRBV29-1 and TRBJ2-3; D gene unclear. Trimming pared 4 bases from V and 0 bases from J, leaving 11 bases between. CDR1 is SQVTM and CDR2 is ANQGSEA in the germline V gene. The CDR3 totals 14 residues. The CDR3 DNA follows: TGCAGCGTTGCTGGGATTTTTAGCACAGATACGCAGTATTTT. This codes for CSVAGIFSTDTQYF.

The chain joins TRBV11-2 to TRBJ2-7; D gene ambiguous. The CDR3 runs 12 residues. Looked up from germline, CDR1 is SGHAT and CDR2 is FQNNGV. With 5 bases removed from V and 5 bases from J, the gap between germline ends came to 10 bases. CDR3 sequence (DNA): TGTGCCAGCAGCCCCGACGTGGACGAGCAGTACTTC. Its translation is CASSPDVDEQYF.

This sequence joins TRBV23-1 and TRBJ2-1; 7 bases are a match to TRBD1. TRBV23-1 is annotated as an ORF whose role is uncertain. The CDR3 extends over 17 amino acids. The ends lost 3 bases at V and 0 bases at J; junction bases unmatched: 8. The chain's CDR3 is CASSHSGTVDSYNEQFF. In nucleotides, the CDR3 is TGCGCCAGCAGTCATTCCGGGACAGTCGACTCCTACAATGAGCAGTTCTTC.

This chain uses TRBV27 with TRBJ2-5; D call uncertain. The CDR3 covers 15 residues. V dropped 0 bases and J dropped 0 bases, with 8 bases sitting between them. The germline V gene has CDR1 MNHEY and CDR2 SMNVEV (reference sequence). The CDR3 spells CASSLSRRYQETQYF. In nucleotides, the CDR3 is TGTGCCAGCAGTTTATCACGAAGGTACCAAGAGACCCAGTACTTC.

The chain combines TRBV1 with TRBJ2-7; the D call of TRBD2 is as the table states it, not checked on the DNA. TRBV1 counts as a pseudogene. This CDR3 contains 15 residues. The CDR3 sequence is CTSSRRISERYEQYF. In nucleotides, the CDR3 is TGCACCAGCAGCCGTCGCATATCCGAGCGCTACGAGCAGTACTTC.

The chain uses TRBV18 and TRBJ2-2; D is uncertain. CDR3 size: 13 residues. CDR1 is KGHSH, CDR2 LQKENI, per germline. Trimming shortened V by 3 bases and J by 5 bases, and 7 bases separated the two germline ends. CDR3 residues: CASSPMLTGELFF. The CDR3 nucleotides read TGTGCCAGCTCACCCATGTTAACCGGGGAGCTGTTTTTT.

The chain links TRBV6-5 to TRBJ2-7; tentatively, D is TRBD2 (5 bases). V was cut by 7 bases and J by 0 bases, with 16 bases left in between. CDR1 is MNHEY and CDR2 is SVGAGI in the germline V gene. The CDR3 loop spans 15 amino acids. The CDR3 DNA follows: TGTGCCAGCACTCCCCGGGGTTCCAGCTCCTACGAGCAGTACTTC. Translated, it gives CASTPRGSSSYEQYF.

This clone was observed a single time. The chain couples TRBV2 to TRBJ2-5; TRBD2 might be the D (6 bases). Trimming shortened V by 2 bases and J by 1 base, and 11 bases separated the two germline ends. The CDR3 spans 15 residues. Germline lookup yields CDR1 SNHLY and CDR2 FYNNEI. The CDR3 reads CASSELGGPQETQYF. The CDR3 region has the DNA TGTGCCAGCAGTGAACTGGGGGGTCCCCAAGAGACCCAGTACTTC. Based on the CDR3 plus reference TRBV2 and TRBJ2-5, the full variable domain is EPEVTQTPSHQVTQMGQEVILRCVPISNHLYFYWYRQILGQKVEFLVSFYNNEISEKSEIFDDQFSVERPDGSNFTLKIRSTKLEDSAMYFCASSELGGPQETQYFGPGTRLLVL.

The CDR3 spells CASRGTRDRGNEQYF. CDR3 nucleotides: TGTGCCAGCAGAGGGACCCGGGACAGGGGTAACGAGCAGTACTTC. The chain employs TRBV2 and TRBJ2-7, with TRBD1 matching 10 bases. The CDR3 has 15 amino acids. With 6 bases clipped from V and 5 bases from J, the junction kept 10 bases outside the gene matches. CDR1 and CDR2 from the germline V gene are SNHLY and FYNNEI.

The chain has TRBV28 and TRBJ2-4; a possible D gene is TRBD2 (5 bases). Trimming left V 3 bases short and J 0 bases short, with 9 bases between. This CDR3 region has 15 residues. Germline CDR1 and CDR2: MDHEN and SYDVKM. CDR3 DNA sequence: TGTGCCAGCAGTTTCAGACTACTAGCCAAAAACATTCAGTACTTC. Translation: CASSFRLLAKNIQYF.

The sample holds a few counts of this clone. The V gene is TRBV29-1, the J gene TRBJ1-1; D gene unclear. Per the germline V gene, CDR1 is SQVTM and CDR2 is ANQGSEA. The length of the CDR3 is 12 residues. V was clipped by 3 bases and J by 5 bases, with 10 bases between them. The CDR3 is CSVDQIRTEAFF. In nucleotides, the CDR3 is TGCAGCGTTGATCAGATAAGGACTGAAGCTTTCTTT.

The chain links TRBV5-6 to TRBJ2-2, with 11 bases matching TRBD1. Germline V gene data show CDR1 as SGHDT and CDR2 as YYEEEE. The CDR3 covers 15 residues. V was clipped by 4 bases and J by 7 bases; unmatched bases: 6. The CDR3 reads CASSPDRGRGGELFF. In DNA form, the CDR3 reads TGTGCCAGCAGCCCGGACAGGGGGCGCGGCGGGGAGCTGTTTTTT.

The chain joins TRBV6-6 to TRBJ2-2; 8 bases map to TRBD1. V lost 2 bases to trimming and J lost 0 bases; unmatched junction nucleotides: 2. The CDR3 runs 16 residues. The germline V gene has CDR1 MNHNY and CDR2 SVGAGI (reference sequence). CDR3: CASSYKTGANTGELFF. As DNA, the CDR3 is TGTGCCAGCAGTTACAAGACAGGGGCGAACACCGGGGAGCTGTTTTTT.

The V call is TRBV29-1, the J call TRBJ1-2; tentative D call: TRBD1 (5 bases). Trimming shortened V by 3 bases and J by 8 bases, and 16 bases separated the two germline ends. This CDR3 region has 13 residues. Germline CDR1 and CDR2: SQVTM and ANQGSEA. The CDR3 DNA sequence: TGCAGCGTTGAGGGACGGTTTGGGGGAGGCTACACCTTC. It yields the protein CSVEGRFGGGYTF.

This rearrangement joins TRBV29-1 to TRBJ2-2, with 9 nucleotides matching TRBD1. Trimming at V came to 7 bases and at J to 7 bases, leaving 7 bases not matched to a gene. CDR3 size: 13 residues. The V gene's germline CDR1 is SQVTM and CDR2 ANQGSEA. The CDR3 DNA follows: TGCAGCGGACAACAGGGGGCTAACGGGGAGCTGTTTTTT. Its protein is CSGQQGANGELFF.

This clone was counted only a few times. CDR3 nucleotides: TGCGCCAGCAGCCAAGGGGAGAGGGGTACCGGGGAGCTGTTTTTT. It codes for CASSQGERGTGELFF. The chain has TRBV4-1 and TRBJ2-2; possibly TRBD1 or TRBD2 for D (5 bases each). There are 15 residues in the CDR3. V gave up 1 base and J gave up 5 bases, with 11 bases separating them. Per germline, CDR1 MGHRA and CDR2 YSYEKL.

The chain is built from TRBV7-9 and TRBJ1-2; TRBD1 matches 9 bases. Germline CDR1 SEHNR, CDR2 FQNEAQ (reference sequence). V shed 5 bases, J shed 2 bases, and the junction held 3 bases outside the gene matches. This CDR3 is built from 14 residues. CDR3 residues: CASSRTGVNYGYTF. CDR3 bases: TGTGCCAGCAGCCGGACAGGGGTGAACTATGGCTACACCTTC.